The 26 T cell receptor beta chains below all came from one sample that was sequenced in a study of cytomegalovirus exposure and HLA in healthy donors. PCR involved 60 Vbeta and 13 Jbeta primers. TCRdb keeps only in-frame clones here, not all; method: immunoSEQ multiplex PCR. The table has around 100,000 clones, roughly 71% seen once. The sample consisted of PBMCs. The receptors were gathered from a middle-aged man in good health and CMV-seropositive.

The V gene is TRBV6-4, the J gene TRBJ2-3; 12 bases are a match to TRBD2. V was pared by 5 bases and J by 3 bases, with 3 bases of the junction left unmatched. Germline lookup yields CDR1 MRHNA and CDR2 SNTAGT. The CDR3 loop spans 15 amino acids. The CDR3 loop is CASSPGTSGTDTQYF. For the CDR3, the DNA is TGTGCCAGCAGTCCCGGGACTAGCGGGACAGATACGCAGTATTTT.

This chain's CDR3 is CASSLIQGRPPDTQYF. Written as DNA, the CDR3 is TGTGCCAGCAGCCTGATCCAGGGGCGTCCTCCAGATACGCAGTATTTT. The V call is TRBV11-2, the J call TRBJ2-3; D might be TRBD1 (6 bases). The V end lost 5 bases, the J end lost 4 bases, and 19 bases lay between the germline ends. Germline V gene data show CDR1 as SGHAT and CDR2 as FQNNGV. CDR3 size: 16 residues.

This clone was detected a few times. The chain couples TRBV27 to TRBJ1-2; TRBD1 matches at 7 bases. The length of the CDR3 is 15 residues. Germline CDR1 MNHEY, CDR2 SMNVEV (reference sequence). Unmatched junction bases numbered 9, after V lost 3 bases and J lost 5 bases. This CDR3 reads CASSLDPTGYYGYTF. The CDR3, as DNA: TGTGCCAGCAGTTTGGACCCGACAGGGTATTATGGCTACACCTTC.

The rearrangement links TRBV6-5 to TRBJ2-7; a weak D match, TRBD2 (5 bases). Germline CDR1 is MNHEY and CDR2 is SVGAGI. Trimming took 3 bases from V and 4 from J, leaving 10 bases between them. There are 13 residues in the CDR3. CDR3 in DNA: TGTGCCAGCAGTTATGTCCGGGGATACGAGCAGTACTTC. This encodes CASSYVRGYEQYF.

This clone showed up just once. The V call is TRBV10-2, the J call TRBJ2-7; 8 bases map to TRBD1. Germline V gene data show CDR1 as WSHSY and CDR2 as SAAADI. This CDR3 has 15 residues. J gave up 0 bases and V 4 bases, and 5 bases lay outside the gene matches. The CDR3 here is CASSVGDRSSYEQYF. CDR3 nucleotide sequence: TGCGCCAGCAGTGTGGGGGACAGGAGCTCCTACGAGCAGTACTTC.

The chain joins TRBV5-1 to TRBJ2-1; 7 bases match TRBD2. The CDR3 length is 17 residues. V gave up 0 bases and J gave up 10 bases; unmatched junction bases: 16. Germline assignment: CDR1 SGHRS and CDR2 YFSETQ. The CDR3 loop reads CASSLGPAGAPGKEQFF. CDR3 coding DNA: TGCGCCAGCAGCTTGGGACCTGCGGGAGCCCCAGGGAAAGAGCAGTTCTTC. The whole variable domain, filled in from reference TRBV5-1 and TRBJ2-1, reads KAGVTQTPRYLIKTRGQQVTLSCSPISGHRSVSWYQQTPGQGLQFLFEYFSETQRNKGNFPGRFSGRQFSNSRSEMNVSTLELGDSALYLCASSLGPAGAPGKEQFFGPGTRLTVL.

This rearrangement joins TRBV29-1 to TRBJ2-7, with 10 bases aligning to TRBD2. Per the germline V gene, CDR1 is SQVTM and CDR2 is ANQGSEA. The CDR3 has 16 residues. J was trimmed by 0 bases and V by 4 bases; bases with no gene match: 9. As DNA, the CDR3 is TGCAGCGTTGTAATAGCGGGAGGCCTGATCTCCTACGAGCAGTACTTC. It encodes CSVVIAGGLISYEQYF.

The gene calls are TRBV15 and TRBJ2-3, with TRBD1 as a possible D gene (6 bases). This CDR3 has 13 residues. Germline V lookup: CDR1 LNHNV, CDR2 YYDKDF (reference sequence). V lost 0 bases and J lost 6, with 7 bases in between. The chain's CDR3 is CATSRDQGDTQYF. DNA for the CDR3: TGTGCCACCAGCAGAGATCAGGGGGATACGCAGTATTTT.

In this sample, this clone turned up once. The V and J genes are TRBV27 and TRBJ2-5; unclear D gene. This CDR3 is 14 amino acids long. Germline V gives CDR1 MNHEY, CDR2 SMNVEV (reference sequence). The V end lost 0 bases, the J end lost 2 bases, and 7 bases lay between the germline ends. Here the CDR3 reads CASSLSFLQETQYF. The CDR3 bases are TGTGCCAGCAGTTTATCCTTTTTGCAAGAGACCCAGTACTTC.

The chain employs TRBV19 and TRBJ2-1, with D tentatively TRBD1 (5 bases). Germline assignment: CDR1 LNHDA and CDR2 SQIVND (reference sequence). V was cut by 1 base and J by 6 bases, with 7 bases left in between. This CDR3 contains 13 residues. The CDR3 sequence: CASSIGQINEQFF. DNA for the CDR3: TGTGCCAGTAGTATAGGACAGATCAATGAGCAGTTCTTC.

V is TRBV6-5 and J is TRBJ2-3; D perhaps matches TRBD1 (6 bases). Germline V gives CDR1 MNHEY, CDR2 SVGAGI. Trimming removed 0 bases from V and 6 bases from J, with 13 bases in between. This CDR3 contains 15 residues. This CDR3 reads CASSYSRQAADTQYF. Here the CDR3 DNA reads TGTGCCAGCAGTTACTCTAGACAGGCCGCGGATACGCAGTATTTT.

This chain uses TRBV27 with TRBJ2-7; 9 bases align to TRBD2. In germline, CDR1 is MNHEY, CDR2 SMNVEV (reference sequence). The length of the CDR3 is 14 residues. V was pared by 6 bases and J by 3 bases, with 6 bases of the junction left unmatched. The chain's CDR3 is CASRPAGGGYEQYV. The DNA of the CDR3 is TGTGCCAGCAGACCCGCGGGAGGGGGCTACGAGCAGTACGTC.

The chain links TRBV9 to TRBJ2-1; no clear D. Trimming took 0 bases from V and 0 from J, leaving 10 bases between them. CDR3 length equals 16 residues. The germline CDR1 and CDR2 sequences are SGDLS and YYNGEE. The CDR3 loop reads CASSVGGGVSYNEQFF. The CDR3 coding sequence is TGTGCCAGCAGCGTAGGAGGCGGAGTCTCCTACAATGAGCAGTTCTTC.

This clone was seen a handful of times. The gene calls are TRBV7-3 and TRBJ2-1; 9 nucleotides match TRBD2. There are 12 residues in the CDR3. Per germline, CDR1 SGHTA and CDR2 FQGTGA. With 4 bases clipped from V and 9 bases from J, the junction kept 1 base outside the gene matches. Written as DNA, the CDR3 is TGTGCCAGCAGCTCGACTAGCGGTGAGCAGTTCTTC. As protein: CASSSTSGEQFF. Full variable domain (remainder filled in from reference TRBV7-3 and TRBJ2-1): GAGVSQTPSNKVTEKGKYVELRCDPISGHTALYWYRQSLGQGPEFLIYFQGTGAADDSGLPNDRFFAVRPEGSVSTLKIQRTERGDSAVYLCASSSTSGEQFFGPGTRLTVL.

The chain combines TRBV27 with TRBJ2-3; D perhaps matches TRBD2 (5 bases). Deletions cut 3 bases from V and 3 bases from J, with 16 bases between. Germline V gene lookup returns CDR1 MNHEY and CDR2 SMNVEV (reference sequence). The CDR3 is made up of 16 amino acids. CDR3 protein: CASSLRVVGQTDTQYF. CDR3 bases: TGTGCCAGCAGTTTGAGGGTAGTTGGTCAGACAGATACGCAGTATTTT.

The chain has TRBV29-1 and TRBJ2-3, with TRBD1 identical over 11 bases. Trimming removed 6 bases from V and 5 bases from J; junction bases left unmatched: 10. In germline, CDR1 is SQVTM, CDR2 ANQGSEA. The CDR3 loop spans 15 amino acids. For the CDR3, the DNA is TGCAGCGTGGACCGGACAGGGGGCGCGGGAGATACGCAGTATTTT. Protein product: CSVDRTGGAGDTQYF.

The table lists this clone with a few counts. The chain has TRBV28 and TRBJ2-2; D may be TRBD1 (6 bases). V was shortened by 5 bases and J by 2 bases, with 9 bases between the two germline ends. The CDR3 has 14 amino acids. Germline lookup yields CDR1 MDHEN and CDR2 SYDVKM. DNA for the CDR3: TGTGCCAGCAGTATACAGGGAAACACCGGGGAGCTGTTTTTT. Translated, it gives CASSIQGNTGELFF. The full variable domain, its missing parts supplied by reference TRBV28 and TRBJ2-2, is DVKVTQSSRYLVKRTGEKVFLECVQDMDHENMFWYRQDPGLGLRLIYFSYDVKMKEKGDIPEGYSVSREKKERFSLILESASTNQTSMYLCASSIQGNTGELFFGEGSRLTVL.

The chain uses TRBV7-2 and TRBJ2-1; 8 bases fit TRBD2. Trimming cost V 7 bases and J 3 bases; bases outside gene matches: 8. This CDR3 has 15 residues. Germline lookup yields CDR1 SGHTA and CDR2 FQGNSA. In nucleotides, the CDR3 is TGTGCCAGCATGGAAGGGACTAGGTTCTACAATGAGCAGTTCTTC. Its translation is CASMEGTRFYNEQFF.

DNA for the CDR3: TGCGCCAGCAGCCCCCCCGGGACAGGGGAAATCAACGAGCAGTACTTC. The encoded protein is CASSPPGTGEINEQYF. The chain combines TRBV4-1 with TRBJ2-7, with 10 bases fitting TRBD1. Per the germline V gene, CDR1 is MGHRA and CDR2 is YSYEKL. The CDR3 length is 16 residues. V dropped 4 bases and J dropped 5; count of bases not matched to a gene: 11.

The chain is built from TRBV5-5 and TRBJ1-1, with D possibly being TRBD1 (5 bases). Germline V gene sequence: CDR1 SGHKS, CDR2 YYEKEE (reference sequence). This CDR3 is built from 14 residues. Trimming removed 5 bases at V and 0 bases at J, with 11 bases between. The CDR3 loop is CASREGILNTEAFF. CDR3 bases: TGTGCCAGCAGGGAGGGGATCTTGAACACTGAAGCTTTCTTT.

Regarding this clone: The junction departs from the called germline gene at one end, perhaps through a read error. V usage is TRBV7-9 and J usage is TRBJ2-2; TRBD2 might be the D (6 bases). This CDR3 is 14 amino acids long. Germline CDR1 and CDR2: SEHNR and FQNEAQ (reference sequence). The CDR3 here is CASSVAAGSGELFF. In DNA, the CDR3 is TGTGCCAGCAGCGTAGCGGCGGGTTCCGGGGAGCTGTTTTTT.

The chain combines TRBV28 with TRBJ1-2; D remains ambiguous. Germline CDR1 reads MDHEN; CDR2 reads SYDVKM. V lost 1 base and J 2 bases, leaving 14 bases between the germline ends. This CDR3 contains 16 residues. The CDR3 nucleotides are TGTGCCAGCAGTTTATTTGCAGCCCGAGGAAACTATGGCTACACCTTC. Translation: CASSLFAARGNYGYTF.

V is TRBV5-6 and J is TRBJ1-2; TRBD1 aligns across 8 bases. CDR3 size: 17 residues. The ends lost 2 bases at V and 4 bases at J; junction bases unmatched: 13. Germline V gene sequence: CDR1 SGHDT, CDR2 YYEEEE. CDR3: CASSFGTGGMAIYGYTF. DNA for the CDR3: TGTGCCAGCAGCTTTGGGACAGGTGGGATGGCCATCTATGGCTACACCTTC.

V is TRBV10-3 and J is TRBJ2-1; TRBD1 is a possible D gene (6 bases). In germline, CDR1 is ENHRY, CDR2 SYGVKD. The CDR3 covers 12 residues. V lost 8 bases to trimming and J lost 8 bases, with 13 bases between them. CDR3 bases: TGTGCCATCTCACAGGGTATCGATGAGCAGTTCTTC. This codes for CAISQGIDEQFF.

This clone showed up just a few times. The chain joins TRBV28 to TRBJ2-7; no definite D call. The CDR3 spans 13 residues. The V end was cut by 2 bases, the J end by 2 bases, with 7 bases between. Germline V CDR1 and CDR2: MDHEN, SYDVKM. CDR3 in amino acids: CASSLGQPYEQYF. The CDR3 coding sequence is TGTGCCAGCAGTTTAGGGCAGCCCTACGAGCAGTACTTC.

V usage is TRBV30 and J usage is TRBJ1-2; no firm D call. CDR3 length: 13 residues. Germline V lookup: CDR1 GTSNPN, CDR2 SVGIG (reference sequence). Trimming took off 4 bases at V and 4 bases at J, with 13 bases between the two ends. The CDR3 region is CAWTDGYFYGYTF. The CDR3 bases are TGTGCCTGGACCGACGGGTACTTCTATGGCTACACCTTC.